Shown below are 4 T cell receptor beta chains from a single sample sequenced in a study of CD8 T cells in Susac syndrome. RNA totalling roughly 0.45 to 1 ug underwent reverse transcription with random hexamers. Each CDR3 protein gets one entry after TCRdb re-called the immunoSEQ multiplex PCR reads with MiXCR. Here the sample spans over 100,000 distinct CDR3 sequences, just over 95% being singletons. Sequencing used CD4+ T cells from PBMCs. The receptors originated from a human donor with Susac syndrome.

The chain has TRBV3-1 and TRBJ1-5; D is unresolved. V lost 1 base and J lost 3, with 7 bases in between. There are 14 residues in the CDR3. Germline V gene sequence: CDR1 LGHDT, CDR2 YNNKEL (reference sequence). CDR3 sequence (DNA): TGTGCCAGCAGCCAAGGGTATCCCAATCAGCCCCAGCATTTT. This gives the protein CASSQGYPNQPQHF.

The chain links TRBV28 to TRBJ2-3, with 9 bases aligning to TRBD2. CDR1 is MDHEN and CDR2 is SYDVKM in the germline V gene. This CDR3 comprises 15 residues. V lost 6 bases, J lost 7 bases, and 11 bases stayed unmatched. CDR3 loop: CASSSLAGGPNTQYF. DNA of the CDR3: TGTGCCAGCAGCTCCCTCGCGGGAGGGCCTAATACGCAGTATTTT.

The rearrangement joins TRBV7-9 to TRBJ1-1; D perhaps matches TRBD1 (6 bases). V was shortened by 1 base and J by 0 bases, with 6 bases between the two germline ends. The CDR3 totals 14 residues. CDR1 is SEHNR and CDR2 is FQNEAQ in the germline V gene (reference sequence). The CDR3 reads CASSLEGVNTEAFF. Written as DNA, the CDR3 is TGTGCCAGCAGCTTAGAGGGGGTGAACACTGAAGCTTTCTTT.

V and J are TRBV29-1 and TRBJ1-1; D is unclear. The CDR3 sequence is 14 residues long. V was trimmed by 7 bases and J by 1 base, leaving 16 bases between them. Germline CDR1 is SQVTM and CDR2 is ANQGSEA. Here the CDR3 reads CSGLLGRTNTEAFF. The CDR3 coding sequence is TGCAGCGGGCTCCTCGGACGGACGAACACTGAAGCTTTCTTT.